The 14 T cell receptor beta chains reported below all come from one sample, sequenced in a study of blood T cell repertoires in COVID-19. The table came from immunoSEQ multiplex PCR; TCRdb's copy has only in-frame clones and leaves some out. The table shows roughly 200,000 clones, with around 80% occurring only once. The sample was peripheral blood. Receptors originate from a woman older than 75 with active or convalescent COVID-19.

DNA for the CDR3: TGTGCCAGTAGACTGACTAGCGGGGGCACCGGGGAGCTGTTTTTT. This codes for CASRLTSGGTGELFF. The rearrangement links TRBV19 to TRBJ2-2; 12 nucleotides line up with TRBD2. The CDR3 loop spans 15 amino acids. Germline trimming cut 6 bases from V and 4 bases from J; bases unmatched to any gene: 3. The V gene's germline CDR1 is LNHDA and CDR2 SQIVND (reference sequence).

The chain carries TRBV19 and TRBJ2-4, with D possibly matching TRBD1 (5 bases). Trimming pared 5 bases from V and 4 bases from J, leaving 12 bases between. This CDR3 comprises 14 residues. CDR1 is LNHDA and CDR2 is SQIVND in the germline V gene (reference sequence). DNA for the CDR3: TGTGCCAGTAGTGAAGCAGGGATTAAAAACATTCAGTACTTC. It is translated as CASSEAGIKNIQYF.

This rearrangement joins TRBV6-5 to TRBJ1-2; the D gene is possibly TRBD1 (5 bases). The germline V gene encodes CDR1 MNHEY and CDR2 SVGAGI. The CDR3 consists of 14 residues. The V and J ends lost 11 bases and 6 bases respectively, with 22 bases between them. CDR3: CASQQHTGGDGYTF. The CDR3 nucleotides read TGTGCCTCTCAGCAACACACTGGGGGGGATGGCTACACCTTC.

V gene TRBV19 combines with J gene TRBJ2-7; 9 nucleotides align to TRBD1. Unmatched junction bases numbered 1, after V lost 3 bases and J lost 4 bases. CDR3 length: 13 amino acids. The germline gives CDR1 LNHDA, CDR2 SQIVND (reference sequence). CDR3 in amino acids: CASSMDRGYEQYF. CDR3 coding DNA: TGTGCCAGTAGTATGGACAGGGGTTACGAGCAGTACTTC.

The rearrangement links TRBV6-6 to TRBJ1-1; no clear D. V lost 2 bases and J lost 6, with 19 bases in between. This CDR3 has 16 residues. Germline assignment: CDR1 MNHNY and CDR2 SVGAGI (reference sequence). The CDR3 bases are TGTGCCAGCAGTTACGCCGCCGGGCGGAGGCACCCTGAAGCTTTCTTT. It specifies CASSYAAGRRHPEAFF.

This clone was counted between two and nine times. This rearrangement joins TRBV18 to TRBJ2-7, with unresolved D. The ends were cut back, 2 bases at V and 6 bases at J, with 14 bases in the middle. The length of the CDR3 is 14 residues. The germline V gene encodes CDR1 KGHSH and CDR2 LQKENI. DNA of the CDR3: TGTGCCAGCTCACCAGGATTTGGGCGACCCGAGCAGTACTTC. It encodes CASSPGFGRPEQYF.

The rearrangement links TRBV6-1 to TRBJ1-3; D not resolved. CDR3 length: 14 residues. Trimming took off 1 base at V and 5 bases at J, with 9 bases between the two ends. The germline V gene encodes CDR1 MNHNS and CDR2 SASEGT. The CDR3 sequence is CASSEGQARNTIYF. CDR3 DNA: TGTGCCAGCAGTGAAGGCCAGGCCCGAAACACCATATATTTT.

The chain joins TRBV30 to TRBJ1-5; 7 bases align to TRBD1. Germline V CDR1 and CDR2: GTSNPN, SVGIG (reference sequence). V trimming: 1 base; J trimming: 1 base; junction bases outside the gene matches: 4. This CDR3 is built from 15 residues. The CDR3 DNA follows: TGTGCCTGGAGTGGGACAGGAGTCAGCAATCAGCCCCAGCATTTT. The encoded protein is CAWSGTGVSNQPQHF.

This chain joins TRBV28 and TRBJ1-1; the match to TRBD1 covers 8 bases. The CDR3 has 14 amino acids. From germline, CDR1 is MDHEN and CDR2 SYDVKM. The trim removed 11 bases at V and 2 bases at J, leaving 10 bases unmatched. The CDR3 coding sequence is TGTGCCGGCCGCCGGGACAGGATAAACACTGAAGCTTTCTTT. Translated, it gives CAGRRDRINTEAFF.

The V and J genes are TRBV5-4 and TRBJ2-3; 8 bases map to TRBD2. Trimming took 0 bases from V and 3 from J; bases not matched to a gene: 6. The CDR3 is made up of 16 amino acids. CDR1 SGHNT and CDR2 YYREEE come from the germline V gene (reference sequence). The CDR3 bases are TGTGCCAGCAGCTTGGCAGGCGGGGGGCCTACAGATACGCAGTATTTT. Translated, it gives CASSLAGGGPTDTQYF.

CDR3 sequence reads: CASSFQGGYTF. Written as DNA, the CDR3 is TGTGCCAGCAGCTTCCAGGGAGGCTACACCTTC. The chain has TRBV7-9 and TRBJ1-2, with D possibly being TRBD1 (5 bases). The CDR3 covers 11 residues. CDR1 is SEHNR, CDR2 FQNEAQ, per germline (reference sequence). V was clipped by 3 bases and J by 8 bases, with 7 bases between them.

This chain links TRBV7-9 with TRBJ1-2; 10 bases are a match to TRBD1. The CDR3 spans 14 residues. Per germline, CDR1 SEHNR and CDR2 FQNEAQ (reference sequence). Trimming took 1 base from V and 7 from J; bases not matched to a gene: 3. CDR3 residues: CASSLEGDRGGYTF. CDR3 DNA: TGTGCCAGCAGCTTAGAGGGGGACAGGGGTGGCTACACCTTC.

The V and J genes are TRBV15 and TRBJ1-5; TRBD1 agrees at 9 bases. The CDR3 length is 15 residues. The junction had 1 base not matched to a gene; V was cut back by 2 bases and J by 2 bases. Germline assignment: CDR1 LNHNV and CDR2 YYDKDF (reference sequence). The CDR3 region is CATSRTGGGNQPQHF. CDR3 coding DNA: TGTGCCACCAGCAGAACAGGGGGCGGCAATCAGCCCCAGCATTTT. Variable domain in full (rest from reference TRBV15 and TRBJ1-5): DAMVIQNPRYQVTQFGKPVTLSCSQTLNHNVMYWYQQKSSQAPKLLFHYYDKDFNNEADTPDNFQSRRPNTSFCFLDIRSPGLGDTAMYLCATSRTGGGNQPQHFGDGTRLSIL.

This clone appeared a single time. The rearrangement uses TRBV7-2 and TRBJ1-2; a possible D gene is TRBD1 (6 bases). Germline V CDR1 and CDR2: SGHTA, FQGNSA. V was pared by 7 bases and J by 0 bases, with 15 bases between. The CDR3 is 15 amino acids. DNA of the CDR3: TGTGCCAGCACCCCACAGGGTTTTACTAACTATGGCTACACCTTC. Translation: CASTPQGFTNYGYTF.